This T cell receptor beta chain was identified in a study of spatial heterogeneity in lung cancer. This clonotype was seen more than once but under ten times. Its antigen remains unidentified. The time point here: sample taken at primary tumor resection. Whole RNA came from tumor, nontumor lung or frozen PBMC and was sequenced without being sorted. Study results and caveats: Expanded tumor TCRs that were ubiquitous appeared in blood more at resection than follow-up.

TCRdb re-analysed the 5' RACE reads in MiXCR, keeping a single row per CDR3 protein. The sample has roughly 54,000 distinct CDR3 sequences; 7.5% to 8% are singletons. The sequencing used PBMCs, collected at surgery. The receptor's source is a female donor with early-stage non-small cell lung cancer.

CDR3 sequence reads: CASSLRGKTYEQYF. CDR3 DNA: TGTGCCAGCAGTTTACGTGGGAAAACCTACGAGCAGTACTTC. The gene calls are TRBV27 and TRBJ2-7; D unresolved. CDR3 length equals 14 residues. Trimming left V 2 bases short and J 2 bases short, with 10 bases between. The germline V gene has CDR1 MNHEY and CDR2 SMNVEV (reference sequence).